The 29 T cell receptor beta chains listed next were all sequenced from one sample in a study of T cell responses to AZD1222 COVID-19 vaccine. Sequencing was performed with immunoSEQ multiplex PCR; in TCRdb, only in-frame clones are kept and a portion is missing. The sample gives about 76,000 clones, approximately 91% of which show up once; 9.5% to 13% is in the top ten. The source material was peripheral blood, sampled on day 0 of AZD1222 vaccination. The receptor set was obtained from an adult in good health.

This clone has only one observation. The genes are TRBV18 and TRBJ1-5; 11 nucleotides line up with TRBD1. Germline V gene sequence: CDR1 KGHSH, CDR2 LQKENI. This CDR3 has 18 residues. With V trimmed by 4 bases and J by 6 bases, 14 bases remained unmatched. The CDR3 reads CASSLRGQGGEPFQPQHF. The CDR3 DNA is TGTGCCAGCTCACTACGGGGACAGGGGGGAGAGCCGTTTCAGCCCCAGCATTTT.

V and J are TRBV5-1 and TRBJ2-2; weak D call: TRBD1 (6 bases). Looked up from germline, CDR1 is SGHRS and CDR2 is YFSETQ. CDR3 length: 14 residues. V lost 4 bases, J lost 6 bases, and 13 bases lay in between. DNA for the CDR3: TGCGCCAGCAGCATAAACAGGGACGCCGGGGAGCTGTTTTTT. This codes for CASSINRDAGELFF.

The V gene is TRBV2, the J gene TRBJ1-2; tentative D call: TRBD1 (5 bases). The CDR3 spans 13 residues. CDR1 is SNHLY and CDR2 is FYNNEI in the germline V gene. V shed 7 bases and J shed 7 bases, with 16 bases lying between them. In DNA form, the CDR3 reads TGTGCCAGCACCCCCCAGGGTGTACTTGGCTACACCTTC. Residues: CASTPQGVLGYTF.

The genes are TRBV3-1 (or the pseudogene TRBV3-2) and TRBJ2-7, with D possibly TRBD1 on 6 matching bases. Germline V gene data show CDR1 as LGHDT and CDR2 as YNNKEL (reference sequence). There are 13 residues in the CDR3. The CDR3 is CASSQDRQGTLRV. CDR3 bases: TGTGCCAGCAGCCAAGATCGCCAGGGGACACTCCGCGTC.

The chain joins TRBV2 to TRBJ1-1; D unclear. The CDR3 sequence is 12 residues long. V was pared by 6 bases and J by 6 bases, with 11 bases between. In germline, CDR1 is SNHLY, CDR2 FYNNEI. The CDR3 reads CASRDDGPEAFF. In DNA form, the CDR3 reads TGTGCCAGCAGGGATGACGGCCCTGAAGCTTTCTTT.

The rearrangement uses TRBV28 and TRBJ1-2, with D perhaps matching TRBD1 (6 bases). The germline CDR1 and CDR2 sequences are MDHEN and SYDVKM. The CDR3 loop spans 15 amino acids. V was cut by 5 bases and J by 4 bases, with 17 bases left in between. The CDR3 here is CASSRRTARPYGYTF. The DNA for the CDR3 is TGTGCCAGCAGTCGGCGGACAGCGAGGCCCTATGGCTACACCTTC.

This chain joins TRBV5-6 and TRBJ2-1, with D perhaps matching TRBD2 (5 bases). This CDR3 is 14 amino acids long. The germline CDR1 and CDR2 sequences are SGHDT and YYEEEE. The V and J ends lost 2 bases and 5 bases respectively, with 11 bases between them. The CDR3 loop reads CASSFQLGHNEQFF. CDR3 nucleotides: TGTGCCAGCAGCTTCCAACTAGGCCACAATGAGCAGTTCTTC. The variable domain in full, with the rest retrieved from reference TRBV5-6 and TRBJ2-1, is DAGVTQSPTHLIKTRGQQVTLRCSPKSGHDTVSWYQQALGQGPQFIFQYYEEEERQRGNFPDRFSGHQFPNYSSELNVNALLLGDSALYLCASSFQLGHNEQFFGPGTRLTVL.

The chain links TRBV7-9 to TRBJ2-5; the D is unclear. Germline V lookup: CDR1 SEHNR, CDR2 FQNEAQ (reference sequence). This CDR3 has 11 amino acids. Between the trimmed V and J ends, which lost 3 bases and 4 bases, there was a span of 3 bases. The CDR3 protein is CASSFIETQYF. The CDR3 region has the DNA TGTGCCAGCAGCTTCATAGAGACCCAGTACTTC.

The chain couples TRBV27 to TRBJ1-2; D call uncertain. The CDR3 loop spans 15 amino acids. The germline CDR1 and CDR2 sequences are MNHEY and SMNVEV (reference sequence). The ends were cut back, 4 bases at V and 2 bases at J, with 14 bases in the middle. CDR3: CASSSTLTANYGYTF. The CDR3 region has the DNA TGTGCCAGCAGTTCAACTTTGACGGCGAACTATGGCTACACCTTC.

The chain couples TRBV5-1 to TRBJ2-4; a weak D match, TRBD2 (6 bases). Germline values: CDR1 SGHRS, CDR2 YFSETQ. CDR3 length equals 16 residues. Between the trimmed V and J ends, which lost 4 bases and 4 bases, there was a span of 18 bases. The CDR3, as DNA: TGCGCCAGCAGCCCCAATACGGGACTTGGAAAAAACATTCAGTACTTC. This gives the protein CASSPNTGLGKNIQYF.

This clone occurred a few times. This sequence joins TRBV6-4 and TRBJ2-6, with D possibly being TRBD1 or TRBD2 (5 bases each). The germline V and J ends were trimmed by 4 bases and 2 bases, with 6 bases remaining between them. Germline CDR1 MRHNA, CDR2 SNTAGT. This CDR3 spans 14 amino acids. In nucleotides, the CDR3 is TGTGCCAGCAGTGGGGGGACTGGGGCCAACGTCCTGACTTTC. Translated: CASSGGTGANVLTF.

The chain joins TRBV6-5 to TRBJ2-7; TRBD1 or TRBD2 may be the D gene (7 bases each). This CDR3 has 15 amino acids. CDR1 is MNHEY, CDR2 SVGAGI, per germline. Deletions cut 2 bases from V and 2 bases from J, with 13 bases between. CDR3: CASSYGQGGTYEQYF. The CDR3 DNA is TGTGCCAGCAGTTACGGGCAGGGGGGGACCTACGAGCAGTACTTC.

The chain links TRBV7-2 to TRBJ1-6, with TRBD1 as a possible D gene (6 bases). The germline gives CDR1 SGHTA, CDR2 FQGNSA. The CDR3 length is 16 residues. Trimming cost V 4 bases and J 2 bases, with 12 bases left between them. The CDR3 loop reads CASSSDRQAYNSPLHF. CDR3 sequence (DNA): TGTGCCAGCAGCTCTGACAGGCAGGCCTATAATTCACCCCTCCACTTT.

V gene TRBV28 combines with J gene TRBJ1-2; D ambiguous. The V gene's germline CDR1 is MDHEN and CDR2 SYDVKM. V lost 1 base and J 4 bases, leaving 7 bases between the germline ends. This CDR3 has 13 amino acids. The CDR3 reads CASSLSATYGYTF. The CDR3, as DNA: TGTGCCAGCAGTTTATCGGCGACCTATGGCTACACCTTC.

The chain employs TRBV7-9 and TRBJ2-2; D unclear. Between the trimmed V and J ends, which lost 2 bases and 4 bases, there was a span of 14 bases. This CDR3 is built from 16 residues. CDR1 and CDR2 from the germline V gene are SEHNR and FQNEAQ (reference sequence). In DNA, the CDR3 is TGTGCCAGCAGCTTATATCGGAATGCACGCACCGGGGAGCTGTTTTTT. Its protein product is CASSLYRNARTGELFF. Filled out from reference TRBV7-9 and TRBJ2-2, the complete variable domain reads DTGVSQNPRHKITKRGQNVTFRCDPISEHNRLYWYRQTLGQGPEFLTYFQNEAQLEKSRLLSDRFSAERPKGSFSTLEIQRTEQGDSAMYLCASSLYRNARTGELFFGEGSRLTVL.

The rearrangement uses TRBV28 and TRBJ2-2; D is uncertain. The CDR3 has 13 amino acids. With 8 bases removed from V and 5 bases from J, the gap between germline ends came to 12 bases. Germline CDR1 is MDHEN and CDR2 is SYDVKM. Here the CDR3 reads CASAKENTGELFF. The CDR3 coding sequence is TGTGCCAGCGCGAAGGAGAATACCGGGGAGCTGTTTTTT. Combining the CDR3 with reference TRBV28 and TRBJ2-2 gives the whole variable domain DVKVTQSSRYLVKRTGEKVFLECVQDMDHENMFWYRQDPGLGLRLIYFSYDVKMKEKGDIPEGYSVSREKKERFSLILESASTNQTSMYLCASAKENTGELFFGEGSRLTVL.

This clone was counted once. The gene calls are TRBV9 and TRBJ2-2; the match to TRBD2 covers 10 bases. The CDR3 length is 15 residues. Germline CDR1 and CDR2: SGDLS and YYNGEE. Trimming at V came to 7 bases and at J to 7 bases, leaving 10 bases not matched to a gene. The CDR3 DNA reads as TGTGCCAGCCCCCCTAGCGGGAGATCGGGCGGGGAGCTGTTTTTT. This encodes CASPPSGRSGGELFF. The full variable domain, with the rest looked up from reference TRBV9 and TRBJ2-2, is DSGVTQTPKHLITATGQRVTLRCSPRSGDLSVYWYQQSLDQGLQFLIQYYNGEERAKGNILERFSAQQFPDLHSELNLSSLELGDSALYFCASPPSGRSGGELFFGEGSRLTVL.

This rearrangement joins TRBV5-6 to TRBJ1-6, with D perhaps matching TRBD1 (5 bases). Germline lookup yields CDR1 SGHDT and CDR2 YYEEEE. Trimming removed 4 bases at V and 5 bases at J, with 10 bases between. This CDR3 region has 14 residues. Written as DNA, the CDR3 is TGTGCCAGCAGCCCGGGACCGAATAATTCACCCCTCCACTTT. Its protein product is CASSPGPNNSPLHF.

This clone was seen only once. The chain has TRBV2 and TRBJ2-1; 16 bases are a match to TRBD2. The V gene end was trimmed by 6 bases and the J gene end by 14 bases; junction bases not matched to a gene: 7. Germline V gene sequence: CDR1 SNHLY, CDR2 FYNNEI. The CDR3 has 14 residues. In DNA form, the CDR3 reads TGTGCCAGCAGCTCCGGGACTAGCGGGGGGGCGAAGTTCTTC. Its protein is CASSSGTSGGAKFF.

The V and J genes are TRBV6-5 and TRBJ2-7; D might be TRBD1 or TRBD2, each matching 6 bases. V lost 6 bases and J 3 bases, leaving 18 bases between the germline ends. The CDR3 contains 15 residues. Germline loops: CDR1 MNHEY, CDR2 SVGAGI. As DNA, the CDR3 is TGTGCCAGCAGGTACCGGGGGACATCCCTCTACGAGCAGTACTTC. Its protein is CASRYRGTSLYEQYF.

The V gene is TRBV30, the J gene TRBJ2-1; 11 positions agree with TRBD2. Per germline, CDR1 GTSNPN and CDR2 SVGIG (reference sequence). CDR3 length: 20 amino acids. With V trimmed by 4 bases and J by 4 bases, 21 bases remained unmatched. The CDR3, as DNA: TGTGCCTGGACCCGTGGGGGCCTAGCGGGAGGTAATCCTGCTTACAATGAGCAGTTCTTC. Translated: CAWTRGGLAGGNPAYNEQFF. Combining the CDR3 with reference TRBV30 and TRBJ2-1 gives the whole variable domain SQTIHQWPATLVQPVGSPLSLECTVEGTSNPNLYWYRQAAGRGLQLLFYSVGIGQISSEVPQNLSASRPQDRQFILSSKKLLLSDSGFYLCAWTRGGLAGGNPAYNEQFFGPGTRLTVL.

The chain couples TRBV6-1 to TRBJ2-7; the D is unclear. The CDR3 sequence is 16 residues long. V was clipped by 0 bases and J by 2 bases, with 14 bases between them. CDR1 and CDR2 (germline): MNHNS, SASEGT. This CDR3 reads CASSEAAGQLTYEQYF. CDR3 sequence (DNA): TGTGCCAGCAGTGAAGCCGCCGGGCAGCTCACCTACGAGCAGTACTTC.

The DNA for the CDR3 is TGTGCCAGCAGTCTGACAGTTGAGCAGTTCTTC. This translates into CASSLTVEQFF. This chain uses TRBV12-3 or TRBV12-4 with TRBJ2-1; D may be TRBD1 (5 bases). Between the trimmed V and J ends, which lost 5 bases and 9 bases, there was a span of 8 bases. The CDR3 is made up of 11 amino acids.

The chain carries TRBV6-5 and TRBJ2-7, with D possibly being TRBD1 (6 bases). Germline CDR1 reads MNHEY; CDR2 reads SVGAGI. Trimming took 4 bases from V and 6 from J, leaving 22 bases between them. The CDR3 covers 16 residues. CDR3 nucleotides: TGTGCCAGCAGTTCGGCGACAGGAGATCCCCCAGGCGAGCAGTACGTC. Its translation: CASSSATGDPPGEQYV.

The V call is TRBV7-8, the J call TRBJ2-5; D perhaps matches TRBD1 (7 bases). V was cut by 7 bases and J by 3 bases, with 18 bases left in between. The CDR3 loop spans 15 amino acids. Germline values: CDR1 SGHVS, CDR2 FQNEAQ. The CDR3 nucleotides read TGTGCCAGCACGCGCCAGGGGGGAAAAGAAGAGACCCAGTACTTC. It specifies CASTRQGGKEETQYF.

V gene TRBV12-3 or TRBV12-4 combines with J gene TRBJ1-2; D is uncertain. With 5 bases removed from V and 6 bases from J, the gap between germline ends came to 10 bases. CDR3 length: 12 amino acids. The CDR3 region is CASSHRTDGYTF. As DNA, the CDR3 is TGTGCCAGCAGTCATCGGACCGATGGCTACACCTTC.

The rearrangement uses TRBV4-2 and TRBJ2-7, with D perhaps TRBD1 (5 bases). CDR1 and CDR2 from the germline V gene are LGHNA and YNFKEQ. The CDR3 is 15 amino acids. The V and J ends lost 3 bases and 1 base respectively, with 13 bases between them. Here the CDR3 reads CASSQRWTPSYEQYF. The CDR3 bases are TGTGCCAGCAGCCAGCGCTGGACACCTTCCTACGAGCAGTACTTC.

This clone was seen more than once but under ten times. The same CDR3 arises from other DNA sequences in this sample as well. This chain connects TRBV6-5 to TRBJ1-5; D unresolved. The ends were cut back, 6 bases at V and 3 bases at J, with 9 bases in the middle. The CDR3 contains 13 residues. The germline gives CDR1 MNHEY, CDR2 SVGAGI. The CDR3 spells CASRMGYNQPQHF. The CDR3 coding sequence is TGTGCCAGCAGGATGGGGTACAATCAGCCCCAGCATTTT.

J is TRBJ2-1 and V is TRBV18, with 9 bases matching TRBD1. The CDR3 runs 16 residues. Trimming at V came to 2 bases and at J to 9 bases, leaving 11 bases not matched to a gene. Germline V lookup: CDR1 KGHSH, CDR2 LQKENI. Here the CDR3 DNA reads TGTGCCAGCTCACCATCCCCGGGACAGGGATTTCGTGAGCAGTTCTTC. Amino acid sequence: CASSPSPGQGFREQFF. Full variable domain (outside the CDR3, taken from reference TRBV18 and TRBJ2-1): NAGVMQNPRHLVRRRGQEARLRCSPMKGHSHVYWYRQLPEEGLKFMVYLQKENIIDESGMPKERFSAEFPKEGPSILRIQQVVRGDSAAYFCASSPSPGQGFREQFFGPGTRLTVL.